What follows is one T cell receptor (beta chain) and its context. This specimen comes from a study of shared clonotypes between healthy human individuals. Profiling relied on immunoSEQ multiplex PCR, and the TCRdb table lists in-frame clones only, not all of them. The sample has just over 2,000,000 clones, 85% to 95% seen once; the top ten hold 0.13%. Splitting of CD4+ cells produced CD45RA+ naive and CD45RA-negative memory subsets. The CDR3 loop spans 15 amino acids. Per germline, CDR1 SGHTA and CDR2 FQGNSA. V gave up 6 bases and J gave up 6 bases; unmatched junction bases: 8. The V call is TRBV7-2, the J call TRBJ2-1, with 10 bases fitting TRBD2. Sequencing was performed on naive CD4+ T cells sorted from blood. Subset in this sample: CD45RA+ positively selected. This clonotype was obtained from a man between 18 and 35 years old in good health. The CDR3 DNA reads TGTGCCAGCAGGCCAGCGGGGGGGCGGGTCAATGAGCAGTTCTTC. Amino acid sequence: CASRPAGGRVNEQFF.